Listed here is a single T cell receptor (beta chain). What it binds is unknown. The data were taken from a study of PD-1 blockade in mismatch repair-deficient tumors. V lost 2 bases, J lost 9 bases, and 11 bases lay in between. There are 12 residues in the CDR3. Germline assignment: CDR1 MDHEN and CDR2 SYDVKM. General study points: Tumor-resident clones, often undetectable pretreatment in blood, expanded then contracted after pembrolizumab.

Method: immunoSEQ multiplex PCR; TCRdb's copy keeps in-frame clones and lacks some. Of about 110,000 clones listed, roughly 80% are singletons. The chain carries TRBV28 and TRBJ2-7; a possible D gene is TRBD1 (6 bases). This receptor was taken from an adult with mismatch repair-deficient cancer. The sample was peripheral blood, taken approximately 64 weeks after starting pembrolizumab. CDR3 DNA: TGTGCCAGCAGTTTACCCAGGACAGTGCAGTACTTC. Its translation is CASSLPRTVQYF.